The 19 T cell receptor beta chains presented below share a single source sample, sequenced in a study of T cells after yellow fever vaccination. A single record per CDR3 protein comes from TCRdb applying MiXCR to the 5' RACE reads. The sample includes 50,000 or so distinct CDR3 sequences, roughly 7.4% of them seen just once. The input for sequencing was CD8+ T cells sorted from PBMCs, taken roughly 14 days after the first yellow fever vaccination. These receptors came from a man younger than 35 who received the YFV17D yellow fever vaccine.

Many counts were recorded for this clonotype. CDR3 in amino acids: CASSRGRNGELFF. As DNA, the CDR3 is TGCGCCAGCAGCAGGGGTAGGAACGGGGAGCTGTTTTTT. V gene TRBV23-1 combines with J gene TRBJ2-2; a weak D match, TRBD1 (6 bases). TRBV23-1 has ORF status, its function being uncertain. The CDR3 has 13 residues. V shed 6 bases and J shed 7 bases, with 12 bases lying between them.

This clonotype was detected many times. This chain connects TRBV15 to TRBJ2-1; 8 bases line up with TRBD2. Germline V CDR1 and CDR2: LNHNV, YYDKDF (reference sequence). With 5 bases clipped from V and 3 bases from J, the junction kept 6 bases outside the gene matches. The CDR3 covers 15 residues. CDR3 loop: CATSLSGGLYNEQFF. CDR3 nucleotide sequence: TGTGCCACCAGCTTAAGCGGGGGACTCTACAATGAGCAGTTCTTC.

This clonotype was detected only a few times. The chain uses TRBV27 and TRBJ1-1; 8 nucleotides line up with TRBD1. CDR1 and CDR2 from the germline V gene are MNHEY and SMNVEV (reference sequence). The J segment lost 7 bases and the V segment lost 1 base, leaving 8 bases of the junction unmatched. This CDR3 is built from 15 residues. The CDR3 spells CASSLLTQGAFEAFF. Here the CDR3 DNA reads TGTGCCAGCAGTTTATTGACCCAGGGGGCCTTTGAAGCTTTCTTT.

This clonotype was counted a single time. V is TRBV25-1 and J is TRBJ2-3; 10 bases fit TRBD2. Losses at the gene ends were 2 bases for V and 3 bases for J; bases not matched to a gene: 8. The germline CDR1 and CDR2 sequences are MGHDK and SYGVNS. CDR3 length: 17 residues. CDR3 nucleotides: TGTGCCAGCAGTGAACCCCCAACTAGCGGGGTTACAGATACGCAGTATTTT. Protein: CASSEPPTSGVTDTQYF. The full variable domain, with the rest looked up from reference TRBV25-1 and TRBJ2-3, is EADIYQTPRYLVIGTGKKITLECSQTMGHDKMYWYQQDPGMELHLIHYSYGVNSTEKGDLSSESTVSRIRTEHFPLTLESARPSHTSQYLCASSEPPTSGVTDTQYFGPGTRLTVL.

This clonotype was seen repeatedly, ten times or more. The gene calls are TRBV6-4 and TRBJ2-1, with 14 nucleotides matching TRBD2. CDR1 and CDR2 from the germline V gene are MRHNA and SNTAGT. The CDR3 has 15 amino acids. Germline trimming cut 0 bases from V and 8 bases from J; bases unmatched to any gene: 0. CDR3 sequence reads: CASSDSTSGGDEQFF. The CDR3 DNA reads as TGTGCCAGCAGTGACTCGACTAGCGGGGGGGATGAGCAGTTCTTC.

The chain carries TRBV5-1 and TRBJ2-5; D possibly corresponds to TRBD1 (5 bases). CDR1 is SGHRS and CDR2 is YFSETQ in the germline V gene. There are 15 residues in the CDR3. Trimming took off 4 bases at V and 2 bases at J, with 15 bases between the two ends. CDR3 amino acids: CASSPPGLGQETQYF. Here the CDR3 DNA reads TGCGCCAGCAGCCCCCCAGGGCTGGGACAAGAGACCCAGTACTTC.

This clonotype was counted many times. The chain links TRBV7-9 to TRBJ2-7; D is undetermined. The CDR3 has 12 amino acids. Germline V gives CDR1 SEHNR, CDR2 FQNEAQ (reference sequence). V gave up 1 base and J gave up 2 bases, with 3 bases separating them. CDR3 sequence reads: CASSLGTYEQYV. CDR3 bases: TGTGCCAGCAGCTTAGGAACCTACGAGCAGTACGTC.

This clonotype was observed many times. V usage is TRBV27 and J usage is TRBJ2-1, with a tentative D call TRBD1 (5 bases). V lost 2 bases and J lost 8, with 10 bases in between. The CDR3 extends over 13 amino acids. Germline lookup yields CDR1 MNHEY and CDR2 SMNVEV (reference sequence). The CDR3 DNA follows: TGTGCCAGCAGTTTAGTCAGGGCGGATGAGCAGTTCTTC. Encoded protein: CASSLVRADEQFF.

The table lists this clonotype with many counts. The chain combines TRBV6-5 with TRBJ2-3; 9 bases fit TRBD2. Germline CDR1 MNHEY, CDR2 SVGAGI. V trimming: 7 bases; J trimming: 5 bases; junction bases outside the gene matches: 10. CDR3 length equals 15 residues. The CDR3 sequence: CASILRAGGKDTQYF. CDR3 sequence (DNA): TGTGCCAGCATTCTCCGGGCGGGGGGGAAAGATACGCAGTATTTT.

The rearrangement links TRBV6-1 to TRBJ1-4; 8 nucleotides match TRBD1. V gave up 6 bases and J gave up 8 bases; unmatched junction bases: 8. The germline V gene has CDR1 MNHNS and CDR2 SASEGT. The CDR3 contains 14 residues. The CDR3 sequence: CASRGQGPREKLFF. The CDR3 nucleotides read TGTGCCAGCAGAGGACAGGGCCCACGGGAAAAACTGTTTTTT.

In this sample, this clonotype turned up many times. This chain uses TRBV12-3 or TRBV12-4 with TRBJ1-1; D remains unclear. CDR3 size: 12 residues. The germline V and J ends were trimmed by 6 bases and 8 bases, with 13 bases remaining between them. CDR3 DNA: TGTGCCAGCAGCCTCATCCGGTCAGAAGCTTTCTTT. Its protein product is CASSLIRSEAFF.

In this sample, this clonotype turned up many times. This chain links TRBV9 with TRBJ2-1; 9 bases are a match to TRBD2. Germline values: CDR1 SGDLS, CDR2 YYNGEE. This CDR3 has 15 amino acids. V dropped 3 bases and J dropped 4; count of bases not matched to a gene: 5. The CDR3 DNA reads TGTGCCAGCAGCGCCGGGACTAGCAGTTACAATGAGCAGTTCTTC. Translation: CASSAGTSSYNEQFF.

This clonotype occurred many times. The V call is TRBV5-6, the J call TRBJ2-3, with 11 positions matching TRBD2. CDR1 and CDR2 (germline): SGHDT, YYEEEE. V dropped 4 bases and J dropped 4; count of bases not matched to a gene: 8. This CDR3 spans 16 amino acids. The CDR3, as DNA: TGTGCCAGCAGCCCAATAGCGGGGGGGGGCCCAGATACGCAGTATTTT. This sequence encodes CASSPIAGGGPDTQYF.

This clonotype came up many times. The V and J genes are TRBV11-2 and TRBJ2-1; D is ambiguous. The germline CDR1 and CDR2 sequences are SGHAT and FQNNGV. Trimming stripped 1 base from V and 7 bases from J, with 5 bases between. The CDR3 length is 12 residues. The CDR3 loop reads CASSLVNNEQFF. The CDR3 DNA is TGTGCCAGCAGCTTAGTGAATAATGAGCAGTTCTTC.

This clonotype has a count of ten or more. The J gene is TRBJ2-1, the V gene TRBV29-1; D might be TRBD1 (6 bases). The length of the CDR3 is 12 residues. Looked up from germline, CDR1 is SQVTM and CDR2 is ANQGSEA. With 7 bases removed from V and 10 bases from J, the gap between germline ends came to 17 bases. The CDR3 reads CSARDRRLEQFF. CDR3 bases: TGCAGCGCCAGAGACAGGAGGTTGGAGCAGTTCTTC.

The sample holds many counts of this clonotype. V gene TRBV29-1 combines with J gene TRBJ1-5; possible D gene TRBD1, 5 bases. The CDR3 is 14 amino acids. The germline V gene has CDR1 SQVTM and CDR2 ANQGSEA. The V gene lost 6 bases and the J gene lost 2 bases, with 14 bases spanning the gap. CDR3 DNA sequence: TGCAGCGTGGGAACAGGAGTCCGCAATCAGCCCCAGCATTTT. It encodes CSVGTGVRNQPQHF.

This clonotype occurred many times. The rearrangement uses TRBV9 and TRBJ2-1; a possible D gene is TRBD1 (5 bases). Germline CDR1 SGDLS, CDR2 YYNGEE. Trimming took off 0 bases at V and 3 bases at J, with 7 bases between the two ends. The CDR3 has 14 residues. CDR3 protein: CASSVGGRYNEQFF. DNA of the CDR3: TGTGCCAGCAGCGTAGGGGGCCGCTACAATGAGCAGTTCTTC.

V and J are TRBV19 and TRBJ1-6; D unclear. V was clipped by 7 bases and J by 0 bases, with 13 bases between them. Germline-derived CDR1 and CDR2 are LNHDA and SQIVND (reference sequence). This CDR3 is built from 16 residues. CDR3 nucleotides: TGTGCCAGTACCCTCGGTAGCAGCTCCTATAATTCACCCCTCCACTTT. This gives the protein CASTLGSSSYNSPLHF. Filled out from reference TRBV19 and TRBJ1-6, the complete variable domain reads DGGITQSPKYLFRKEGQNVTLSCEQNLNHDAMYWYRQDPGQGLRLIYYSQIVNDFQKGDIAEGYSVSREKKESFPLTVTSAQKNPTAFYLCASTLGSSSYNSPLHFGNGTRLTVT.

The sample holds many counts of this clonotype. The J gene is TRBJ2-5, the V gene TRBV11-2; D might be TRBD2 (5 bases). Trimming pared 5 bases from V and 7 bases from J, leaving 11 bases between. CDR1 and CDR2 from the germline V gene are SGHAT and FQNNGV. This CDR3 has 12 amino acids. DNA for the CDR3: TGTGCCAGCAGCCCGACTAAAGGGACCCAGTACTTC. It encodes CASSPTKGTQYF.